Below are 15 T cell receptor beta chains sequenced from a single sample in a study of T cell responses to AZD1222 COVID-19 vaccine. Assay: immunoSEQ multiplex PCR; the TCRdb copy retains only in-frame clones and omits some. Among over 15,000 clones listed, around 83% were seen once. Source: peripheral blood, taken 28 days after the second AZD1222 dose. The source of these receptors is an adult who received the AZD1222 COVID-19 vaccine.

The chain employs TRBV6-5 and TRBJ1-1; TRBD1 might be the D (5 bases). V lost 6 bases and J 4 bases, leaving 15 bases between the germline ends. CDR1 and CDR2 from the germline V gene are MNHEY and SVGAGI. CDR3 size: 14 residues. The CDR3 loop is CASRLGGSSTEAFF. The CDR3 DNA reads TGTGCCAGCAGGCTTGGGGGGTCGAGCACTGAAGCTTTCTTT.

CDR3 sequence (DNA): TGTGCCAGCTCACCCGCGACACCTAGAGATTCACCCCTCCACTTT. It encodes CASSPATPRDSPLHF. The genes are TRBV18 and TRBJ1-6; D unclear. This CDR3 contains 15 residues. V was shortened by 3 bases and J by 8 bases, with 14 bases between the two germline ends. Per germline, CDR1 KGHSH and CDR2 LQKENI.

The gene calls are TRBV29-1 and TRBJ2-3; D call uncertain. The germline V gene encodes CDR1 SQVTM and CDR2 ANQGSEA. The CDR3 length is 14 residues. The V gene lost 4 bases and the J gene lost 0 bases, with 11 bases spanning the gap. CDR3 protein: CSVGSGISTDTQYF. The CDR3 DNA is TGCAGCGTTGGGTCAGGAATTAGCACAGATACGCAGTATTTT.

The chain carries TRBV27 and TRBJ1-6; 7 positions match TRBD1. The CDR3 covers 15 residues. The germline V gene encodes CDR1 MNHEY and CDR2 SMNVEV (reference sequence). J was trimmed by 10 bases and V by 6 bases; bases with no gene match: 12. The CDR3 DNA reads TGTGCCAGCAGCCCCGGGACAGTCCGGCTGTCACCCCTCCACTTT. Residues: CASSPGTVRLSPLHF.

The chain uses TRBV27 and TRBJ1-1; perhaps TRBD1 as D (5 bases). The V end lost 3 bases, the J end lost 7 bases, and 12 bases lay between the germline ends. The CDR3 extends over 13 amino acids. CDR1 is MNHEY, CDR2 SMNVEV, per germline (reference sequence). The CDR3 here is CASSFDRTIEAFF. In nucleotides, the CDR3 is TGTGCCAGCAGTTTCGACAGAACGATTGAAGCTTTCTTT.

The chain joins TRBV2 to TRBJ2-3; D is uncertain. V lost 7 bases and J 1 base, leaving 6 bases between the germline ends. The CDR3 contains 12 residues. Germline-derived CDR1 and CDR2 are SNHLY and FYNNEI. The CDR3 coding sequence is TGTGCCAGCATGTGGGGCACAGATACGCAGTATTTT. Translating it yields CASMWGTDTQYF.

The chain is built from TRBV7-9 and TRBJ1-2; D might be TRBD1 (5 bases). The germline V gene encodes CDR1 SEHNR and CDR2 FQNEAQ (reference sequence). The CDR3 totals 14 residues. The V and J ends lost 3 bases and 0 bases respectively, with 8 bases between them. The CDR3 loop reads CASSFDSANYGYTF. The DNA of the CDR3 is TGTGCCAGCAGCTTCGACAGTGCTAACTATGGCTACACCTTC.

This sequence joins TRBV6-2 or TRBV6-3 and TRBJ2-2, with 7 bases matching TRBD2. Germline V gene sequence: CDR1 MNHEY, CDR2 SVGEGT. This CDR3 is built from 16 residues. The V gene end was trimmed by 5 bases and the J gene end by 0 bases; junction bases not matched to a gene: 6. The CDR3 DNA reads as TGTGCCAGCAGTCCCCGCGGGGGACCGAACACCGGGGAGCTGTTTTTT. It specifies CASSPRGGPNTGELFF.

This sequence joins TRBV6-5 and TRBJ2-7, with a possible D match to TRBD2 (6 bases). Germline CDR1 MNHEY, CDR2 SVGAGI. Between the trimmed V and J ends, which lost 8 bases and 6 bases, there was a span of 20 bases. The CDR3 has 14 residues. CDR3 bases: TGTGCCAGCGGGGGGACGCAAAGTGTGGGCGAGCAGTACTTC. Its protein product is CASGGTQSVGEQYF.

As DNA, the CDR3 is TGTGCCAGCAGCTCCCGGGGACTCTCTGGGGCCAACGTCCTGACTTTC. Encoded protein: CASSSRGLSGANVLTF. This chain uses TRBV7-9 with TRBJ2-6, with TRBD2 as a possible D gene (6 bases). V was shortened by 4 bases and J by 0 bases, with 10 bases between the two germline ends. The CDR3 sequence is 16 residues long. Germline loops: CDR1 SEHNR, CDR2 FQNEAQ (reference sequence).

The rearrangement links TRBV7-9 to TRBJ2-4; TRBD1 matches at 10 bases. This CDR3 is built from 14 residues. Germline V gives CDR1 SEHNR, CDR2 FQNEAQ (reference sequence). V lost 4 bases, J lost 8 bases, and 5 bases stayed unmatched. The CDR3 region has the DNA TGTGCCAGCAGCTCCCTAGGACAGGGGGACATTCAGTACTTC. Protein: CASSSLGQGDIQYF.

V is TRBV5-4 and J is TRBJ1-2, with D unresolved. Germline values: CDR1 SGHNT, CDR2 YYREEE (reference sequence). Between the trimmed V and J ends, which lost 2 bases and 4 bases, there was a span of 15 bases. CDR3 length: 15 residues. The CDR3 DNA reads as TGTGCCAGCAGCTTTGGTGGGGTGGATCGCTATGGCTACACCTTC. Its protein product is CASSFGGVDRYGYTF.

The chain recombines TRBV14 with TRBJ1-2; D may be TRBD1 (5 bases). Trimming cost V 3 bases and J 3 bases, with 8 bases left between them. CDR1 is SGHDN and CDR2 is FVKESK in the germline V gene. The CDR3 loop spans 13 amino acids. Here the CDR3 reads CASSQDTYYGYTF. The CDR3 DNA reads as TGTGCCAGCAGCCAGGACACCTACTATGGCTACACCTTC.

This clone was seen a few times. The rearrangement joins TRBV14 to TRBJ1-3; TRBD1 might be the D (5 bases). CDR1 SGHDN and CDR2 FVKESK come from the germline V gene. The CDR3 runs 15 residues. The V gene lost 3 bases and the J gene lost 2 bases, with 11 bases spanning the gap. In DNA, the CDR3 is TGTGCCAGCAGCCACTTGGGGGAGGCTGGAAACACCATATATTTT. Translation: CASSHLGEAGNTIYF.

V is TRBV18 and J is TRBJ1-5; tentative D call: TRBD1 (5 bases). The CDR3 sequence is 14 residues long. The V and J ends lost 5 bases and 5 bases respectively, with 13 bases between them. Germline values: CDR1 KGHSH, CDR2 LQKENI. The CDR3 region has the DNA TGTGCCAGCTCATCAAGTGGGGGGGATCAGCCCCAGCATTTT. It codes for CASSSSGGDQPQHF.